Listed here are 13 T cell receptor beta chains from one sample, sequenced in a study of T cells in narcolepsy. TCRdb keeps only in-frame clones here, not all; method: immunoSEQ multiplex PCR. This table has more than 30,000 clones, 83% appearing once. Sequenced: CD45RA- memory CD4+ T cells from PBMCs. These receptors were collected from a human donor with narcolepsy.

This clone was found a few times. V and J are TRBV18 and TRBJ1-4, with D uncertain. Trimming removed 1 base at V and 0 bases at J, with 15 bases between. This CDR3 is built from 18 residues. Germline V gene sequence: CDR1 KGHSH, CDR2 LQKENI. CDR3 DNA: TGTGCCAGCTCACCACAACCACCATCTACAGCAACTAATGAAAAACTGTTTTTT. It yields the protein CASSPQPPSTATNEKLFF.

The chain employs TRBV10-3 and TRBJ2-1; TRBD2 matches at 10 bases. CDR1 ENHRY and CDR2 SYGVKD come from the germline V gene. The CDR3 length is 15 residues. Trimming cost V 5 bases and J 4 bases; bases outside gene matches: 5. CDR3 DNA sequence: TGTGCCATCAGTACACTAGCGGGGTCTTACAATGAGCAGTTCTTC. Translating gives CAISTLAGSYNEQFF.

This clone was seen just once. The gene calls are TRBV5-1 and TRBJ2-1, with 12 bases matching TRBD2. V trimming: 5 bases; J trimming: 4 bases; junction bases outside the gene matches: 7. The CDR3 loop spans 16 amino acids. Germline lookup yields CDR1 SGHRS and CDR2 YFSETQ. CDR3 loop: CASSPGTSGLYNEQFF. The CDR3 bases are TGCGCCAGCAGTCCCGGGACTAGCGGGCTATACAATGAGCAGTTCTTC.

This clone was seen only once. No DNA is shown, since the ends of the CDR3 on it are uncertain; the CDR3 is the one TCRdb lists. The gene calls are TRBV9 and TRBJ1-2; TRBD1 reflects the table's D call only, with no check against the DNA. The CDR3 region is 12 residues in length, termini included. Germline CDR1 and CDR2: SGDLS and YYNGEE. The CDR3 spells CASSVGTGANTF.

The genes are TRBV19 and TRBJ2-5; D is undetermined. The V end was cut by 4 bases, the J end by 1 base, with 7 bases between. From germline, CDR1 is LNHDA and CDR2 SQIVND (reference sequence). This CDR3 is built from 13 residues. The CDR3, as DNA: TGTGCCAGTAGTAATACAGTCCAAGAGACCCAGTACTTC. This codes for CASSNTVQETQYF.

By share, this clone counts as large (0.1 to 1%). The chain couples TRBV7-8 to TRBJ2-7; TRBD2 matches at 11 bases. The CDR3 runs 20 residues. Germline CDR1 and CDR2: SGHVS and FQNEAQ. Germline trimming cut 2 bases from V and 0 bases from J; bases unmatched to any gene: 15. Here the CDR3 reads CASSLPSPRGLAASSYEQYF. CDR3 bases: TGTGCCAGCAGCTTACCCAGCCCGCGGGGACTAGCGGCCAGCTCCTACGAGCAGTACTTC.

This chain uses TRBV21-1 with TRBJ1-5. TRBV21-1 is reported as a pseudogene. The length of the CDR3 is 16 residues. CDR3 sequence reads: CASSKGPDDSNQPQHF. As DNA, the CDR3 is TGTGCCAGCAGCAAAGGGCCGGATGATAGCAATCAGCCCCAGCATTTT.

Written as DNA, the CDR3 is TGTGCCAGCAAAAACACCGCAGGGGGTCAAGAGACCCAGTACTTC. It encodes CASKNTAGGQETQYF. The chain joins TRBV2 to TRBJ2-5; 7 positions match TRBD1. The J segment lost 2 bases and the V segment lost 7 bases, leaving 10 bases of the junction unmatched. The CDR3 is made up of 15 amino acids. The germline V gene encodes CDR1 SNHLY and CDR2 FYNNEI.

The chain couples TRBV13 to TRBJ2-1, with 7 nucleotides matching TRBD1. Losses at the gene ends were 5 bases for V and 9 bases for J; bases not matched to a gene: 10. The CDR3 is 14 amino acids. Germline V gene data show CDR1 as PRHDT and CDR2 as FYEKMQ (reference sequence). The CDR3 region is CASSRTTGYGEQFF. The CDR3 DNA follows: TGTGCCAGCAGCCGGACGACAGGGTACGGTGAGCAGTTCTTC. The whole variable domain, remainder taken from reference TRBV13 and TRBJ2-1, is AAGVIQSPRHLIKEKRETATLKCYPIPRHDTVYWYQQGPGQDPQFLISFYEKMQSDKGSIPDRFSAQQFSDYHSELNMSSLELGDSALYFCASSRTTGYGEQFFGPGTRLTVL.

For the CDR3, the DNA is TGTGCCAGCAGCCCCCGGACTAGCGGGGTTGAAGAGCAGTACTTC. Translated: CASSPRTSGVEEQYF. The chain recombines TRBV7-3 with TRBJ2-7; 12 nucleotides align to TRBD2. The CDR3 covers 15 residues. J gave up 7 bases and V 5 bases, and 9 bases lay outside the gene matches. Germline values: CDR1 SGHTA, CDR2 FQGTGA.

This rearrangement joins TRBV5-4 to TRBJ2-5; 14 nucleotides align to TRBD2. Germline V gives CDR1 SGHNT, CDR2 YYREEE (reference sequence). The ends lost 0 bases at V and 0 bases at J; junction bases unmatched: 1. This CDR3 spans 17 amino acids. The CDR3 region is CASSLGLAGGYQETQYF. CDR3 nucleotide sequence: TGTGCCAGCAGCTTGGGACTAGCGGGGGGGTACCAAGAGACCCAGTACTTC.

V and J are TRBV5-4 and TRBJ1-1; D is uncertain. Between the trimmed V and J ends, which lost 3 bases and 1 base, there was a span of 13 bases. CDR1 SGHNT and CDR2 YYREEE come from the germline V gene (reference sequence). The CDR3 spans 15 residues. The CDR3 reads CASSSPRVGNTEAFF. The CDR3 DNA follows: TGTGCCAGCAGCTCCCCGAGGGTCGGGAACACTGAAGCTTTCTTT. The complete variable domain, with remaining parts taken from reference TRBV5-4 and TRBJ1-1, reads ETGVTQSPTHLIKTRGQQVTLRCSSQSGHNTVSWYQQALGQGPQFIFQYYREEENGRGNFPPRFSGLQFPNYSSELNVNALELDDSALYLCASSSPRVGNTEAFFGQGTRLTVV.

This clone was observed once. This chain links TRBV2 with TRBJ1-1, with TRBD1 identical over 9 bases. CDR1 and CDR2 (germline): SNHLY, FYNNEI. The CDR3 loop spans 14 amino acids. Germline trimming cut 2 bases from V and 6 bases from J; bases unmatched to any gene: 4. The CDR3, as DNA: TGTGCCAGCAGTGAATGGGGGACAGGGCCTGAAGCTTTCTTT. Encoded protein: CASSEWGTGPEAFF.